A selection of T cell receptor beta chains follows, all from one sample in a study of cytomegalovirus exposure and HLA in healthy donors. The assay was immunoSEQ multiplex PCR, and TCRdb's table has in-frame clones only and misses some. This repertoire includes around 120,000 clones. Material for sequencing was PBMCs. The receptors derive from a man over 45 in good health and CMV-seronegative. Both conserved end residues are part of each CDR3. D genes are given only for firm matches.

J: TRBJ2-1; V: TRBV10-3; D: TRBD2; DNA: TGTGCCATCAGTGAGGCCGGGACTAGGAGCGATGAGCAGTTCTTC; CDR3: CAISEAGTRSDEQFF
J: TRBJ2-2; V: TRBV15; D: .; DNA: TGTGCCACATCTTGGGCAGGGCTGAACACCGGGGAGCTGTTTTTT; CDR3: CATSWAGLNTGELFF
J: TRBJ1-1; V: TRBV19; D: .; DNA: TGTGCCAGTAGCCCAAAGGGGGGGCCTCGGGGGGCTAGTGAAGCTTTCTTT; CDR3: CASSPKGGPRGASEAFF
J: TRBJ2-1; V: TRBV29-1; D: .; DNA: TGCAGCGTTGAAGTCGTGAGTGAGCAGTTCTTC; CDR3: CSVEVVSEQFF
J: TRBJ1-4; V: TRBV27; D: .; DNA: TGTGCCAGCAGGCCGGGGGTCCGGACTAATGAAAAACTGTTTTTT; CDR3: CASRPGVRTNEKLFF
J: TRBJ2-7; V: TRBV11-2; D: TRBD1; DNA: TGTGCCAGCAGCTTCCCGGACAGGGTCGGCGAGCAGTACTTC; CDR3: CASSFPDRVGEQYF
J: TRBJ2-1; V: TRBV18; D: .; DNA: TGTGCCAGCTCACCAGGCACTAGCTACAATGAGCAGTTCTTC; CDR3: CASSPGTSYNEQFF
J: TRBJ1-5; V: TRBV30; D: .; DNA: TGTGCCTGGAGTGTACAGGGTAAGCCCCAGCATTTT; CDR3: CAWSVQGKPQHF
J: TRBJ2-1; V: TRBV27; D: TRBD1; DNA: TGTGCCAGCAGCCCGAGTAGGACAGGGTCTGTTTACAATGAGCAGTTCTTC; CDR3: CASSPSRTGSVYNEQFF
J: TRBJ2-2; V: TRBV2; D: TRBD2; DNA: TGTGCCAGCAGAGGGCCTAGCGGGGAGGGGGAGCTGTTTTTT; CDR3: CASRGPSGEGELFF
J: TRBJ1-2; V: TRBV5-1; D: TRBD1; DNA: TGCGCCAGCAGCGTACCTCCGGGACAGGGGGCGCGGGGTGGCTACACCTTC; CDR3: CASSVPPGQGARGGYTF
J: TRBJ2-7; V: TRBV5-1; D: TRBD2; DNA: TGCGCCAGCAGCTTGGTGACTAGCGGGACGGGGGAGCAGTACTTC; CDR3: CASSLVTSGTGEQYF
J: TRBJ1-2; V: TRBV5-1; D: TRBD1; DNA: TGCGCCAGCGGGTCCGGGACAGGGGTCGGCTACACCTTC; CDR3: CASGSGTGVGYTF
J: TRBJ1-2; V: TRBV9; D: TRBD1; DNA: TGTGCCAGCAGCGTAGGTGACAGGGGGGAAGTTGATGGCTACACCTTC; CDR3: CASSVGDRGEVDGYTF
J: TRBJ1-5; V: TRBV6-1; D: .; DNA: TGTGCCAGCAGTCACACAGGGAGCTATCAGCCCCAGCATTTT; CDR3: CASSHTGSYQPQHF
J: TRBJ2-7; V: TRBV5-1; D: .; DNA: TGCGCCAGCAGCTTCACTAGCTCCTACGAGCAGTACTTC; CDR3: CASSFTSSYEQYF
J: TRBJ2-3; V: TRBV5-1; D: TRBD1; DNA: TGCGCCAGCAGCCAGGACAGGGCCGCAGATACGCAGTATTTT; CDR3: CASSQDRAADTQYF
J: TRBJ1-1; V: TRBV13; D: TRBD1; DNA: TGTGCCAGCAGCCTAGGGGACAGGCTGAACACTGAAGCTTTCTTT; CDR3: CASSLGDRLNTEAFF
J: TRBJ1-2; V: TRBV4-3; D: .; DNA: TGCGCCAGCAGCCAAGTGAAGGGGCAATATAACTATGGCTACACCTTC; CDR3: CASSQVKGQYNYGYTF
J: TRBJ1-1; V: TRBV19; D: .; DNA: TGTGCCAGTAGTATAGTGGGGGGGGCGAGGACTGAAGCTTTCTTT; CDR3: CASSIVGGARTEAFF
J: TRBJ2-5; V: TRBV11-3; D: .; DNA: TGTGCCAGCTCTCGGCGGCATCTCCAAGAGACCCAGTACTTC; CDR3: CASSRRHLQETQYF
J: TRBJ1-2; V: TRBV4-1; D: .; DNA: TGCGCCAGCAGCCAAGATCTGTGGACAGTTAACTATGGCTACACCTTC; CDR3: CASSQDLWTVNYGYTF
J: TRBJ1-5; V: TRBV10-3; D: TRBD1; DNA: TGTGCCACTCAGGGGGCCCTTAGCAATCAGCCCCAGCATTTT; CDR3: CATQGALSNQPQHF
J: TRBJ1-5; V: TRBV27; D: .; DNA: TGTGCCAGCAGTTTTCGGGATCAGCCCCAGCATTTT; CDR3: CASSFRDQPQHF
J: TRBJ2-3; V: TRBV19; D: .; DNA: TGTGCCAGTCGCCCCGTAGGGGCCGGCACAGATACGCAGTATTTT; CDR3: CASRPVGAGTDTQYF
J: TRBJ2-6; V: TRBV7-9; D: .; DNA: TGTGCCAGCAGCGAGCCGACATATTCTGTCCTGACTTTC; CDR3: CASSEPTYSVLTF
J: TRBJ2-2; V: TRBV6-5; D: .; DNA: TGTGCCAGCGAGGAGGTTGCGAACACCGGGGAGCTGTTTTTT; CDR3: CASEEVANTGELFF
J: TRBJ2-5; V: TRBV30; D: .; DNA: TGTGCCTGGAGTGTAGGTGGACATTACCAAGAGACCCAGTACTTC; CDR3: CAWSVGGHYQETQYF
J: TRBJ1-1; V: TRBV7-8; D: .; DNA: TGTGCCAGCAGCCACGGAGCAAAAGTCCAAGCTTTCTTT; CDR3: CASSHGAKVQAFF
J: TRBJ1-5; V: TRBV18; D: .; DNA: TGTGCCAGCTCACCGCAACAGGGATATAGCAATCAGCCCCAGCATTTT; CDR3: CASSPQQGYSNQPQHF
J: TRBJ1-1; V: TRBV7-2; D: .; DNA: TGTGCCAGCAGCTTTTCAGGGGTATTGAACACTGAAGCTTTCTTT; CDR3: CASSFSGVLNTEAFF